This is a list of T cell receptor beta chains from one sample in a study of T cells after yellow fever vaccination. TCRdb processed the 5' RACE reads anew with MiXCR; each CDR3 protein has one entry. The sample comprises tens of thousands of distinct CDR3 sequences, approximately 3.2% of which are singletons, and approximately 0.94% rests with the top ten. This specimen consisted of PBMCs, either bulk or a sorted T-cell subset (CD4+, CD8+, memory, or dextramer-sorted; not recorded which), obtained 45 days after the first yellow fever vaccination. These receptor sequences come from a man aged 18 to 29 who received the YFV17D yellow fever vaccine. Each CDR3 is given with its conserved first and last residue. A D gene is named only where the DNA matches it firmly.

j_gene,d_gene,v_gene,CDR3aa
TRBJ2-3,.,TRBV18,CASSPVAGIADTQYF
TRBJ1-1,.,TRBV28,CASRASTGFPEAFF
TRBJ1-2,.,TRBV6-6,CATSTGNNYGYTF
TRBJ2-2,TRBD1,TRBV24-1,CATSYLLDKRDRRKYSGELFF
TRBJ1-5,.,TRBV24-1,CATQPEGGNQPQHF
TRBJ2-3,.,TRBV4-3,CASSQGLADTQYF
TRBJ2-3,TRBD1,TRBV5-5,CASSLLGQSTDTQYF
TRBJ2-1,.,TRBV12-3/TRBV12-4,CASSLSAEGRYEQFF
TRBJ2-7,TRBD2,TRBV10-3,CAISETSGAAYEQYF
TRBJ2-1,.,TRBV20-1,CSARDKARSYNEQFF
TRBJ2-3,.,TRBV5-6,CASSLGTAGTDTQYF
TRBJ2-2,.,TRBV5-1,CASSSGPGTGELFF
TRBJ1-1,.,TRBV20-1,CSASRVNTEAFF
TRBJ2-1,TRBD2,TRBV28,CASGTSGGVEQFF
TRBJ2-5,TRBD1,TRBV5-1,CASSLAGGAQGTQYF
TRBJ1-1,.,TRBV12-3/TRBV12-4,CASSLLGYPYQAHEAFF
TRBJ2-1,TRBD2,TRBV7-3,CASSLGRGGRNEQFF
TRBJ1-1,.,TRBV5-1,CASSLGGGATEAFF
TRBJ1-1,.,TRBV6-5,CASSYEGDTEAFF
TRBJ2-5,.,TRBV12-3/TRBV12-4,CASSLGQKETQYF
TRBJ2-6,.,TRBV4-2,CASSSLGNSGANVLTF
TRBJ1-5,.,TRBV2,CASTLGANNQPQHF
TRBJ2-3,.,TRBV7-2,CASSLARQDTQYF
TRBJ2-7,.,TRBV2,CASSEASYEQYF
TRBJ2-3,TRBD1,TRBV12-3/TRBV12-4,CASSPDQAQGIQYF
TRBJ2-1,TRBD2,TRBV7-3,CASSPPGLAGMYNEQFF
TRBJ2-3,.,TRBV5-1,CASSLAQTSTDTQYF
TRBJ2-5,.,TRBV12-3/TRBV12-4,CASTPTSRETQYF
TRBJ2-1,TRBD2,TRBV11-2,CASSWAWEGKAIF